This T cell receptor beta chain was sequenced in a study of OX40 agonist ivuxolimab in advanced cancers. Regarding the complete study: The costimulatory receptor OX40 (CD134) was targeted by ivuxolimab, a fully human IgG2 agonistic monoclonal antibody. Intravenous ivuxolimab was administered to patients every 2 weeks at six dose levels: 0.01, 0.1, 0.3, 1.5, 3 and 10 mg/kg. Of the roughly 50 dose-escalation patients, hepatocellular carcinoma was present in around 20, melanoma in some 15, renal cell carcinoma in 9 and head and neck cancer in 9. The dose-escalation cohort was roughly 80% male with a mean age of about 58 years, ranging from 23 to 79. Prior anti-PD-1, anti-PD-L1 or anti-CTLA-4 therapy was permitted, and checkpoint inhibitors had been received by roughly two fifths of dose-escalation patients. Partial responses occurred in three dose-escalation patients, of whom one had hepatocellular carcinoma and two had cutaneous melanoma. Peripheral TCRbeta sequencing aimed to test whether ivuxolimab altered TCR sequence diversity and caused clonal T-cell expansion. The monotherapy dose-escalation portion (N ≈ 57 patients) of the phase I ivuxolimab trial is reported in the paper. The investigation overall reported the following: At doses from 0.1 to 3.0 mg/kg, clonal expansion was seen in both CD4+ and CD8+ blood T cells between baseline and week 6. Low levels of normalized T-cell clonal expansion were also shown by some nonresponding patients. Partial responders in the 0.1-3.0 mg/kg groups had among the lowest normalized peripheral clonal expansion, especially among CD8+ T cells. After ivuxolimab, CD8+ T cells had more expanded clones than CD4+ T cells on average. Antigen specificity was not determined for the clonally expanded peripheral T cells.

Patients with a history of autoimmune disease or receiving systemic immunosuppression were excluded from the trial. In every dose cohort, peripheral blood was drawn for TCR sequencing at baseline, cycle 4 day 1, and cycle 7 day 1. The samples were drawn from a first-in-human, open-label, multicenter phase I dose-escalation trial of ivuxolimab. The trial enrolled adults with locally advanced or metastatic head and neck squamous cell, hepatocellular, melanoma or renal cell carcinoma. Before TCR sequencing, CD4+ T cells and CD8+ T cells from peripheral blood were sorted into separate populations. Genomic DNA was isolated from the sorted cells so that the TCRbeta CDR3 region could be sequenced. The immunoSEQ Assay was used to sequence the TCRbeta CDR3 regions. In its TCRdb copy, this immuneACCESS table keeps in-frame sequences only and misses some clones. Where compared with another copy, unresolved V genes explain less than half of these, and the others have no known cause. The sample yields 55,000 to 80,000 clones; roughly nine tenths were counted once. The ten biggest clones cover approximately 12% of the sample.

Trimming takes 5 bases from V and 1 base from J, and the germline ends sit 8 bases apart. The CDR3, cysteine through phenylalanine, is 14 amino acids long. Only the CDR3 part of the read is kept: 42 bases, read in frame from the first base. Looking up the germline V gene (reference sequence) yields CDR1 MNHEY and CDR2 SMNVEV. This clone has just one count. Its antigen has not been determined. The input lacks base qualities; no much larger clone sits a single base away. The V gene is TRBV27 and the J gene is TRBJ1-4; tentative D gene TRBD1, with 6 bases matching. The specimen was CD4+ or CD8+ T cells sorted from blood, collected in a trial of the OX40 agonist ivuxolimab. The sequence derives from an adult with an advanced solid tumor such as melanoma, head and neck, liver or kidney cancer. For the CDR3, the sequence is CASSVRGTNEKLFF. The DNA sequence is as follows: TGTGCCAGCAGTGTCAGGGGAACTAATGAAAAACTGTTTTTT.